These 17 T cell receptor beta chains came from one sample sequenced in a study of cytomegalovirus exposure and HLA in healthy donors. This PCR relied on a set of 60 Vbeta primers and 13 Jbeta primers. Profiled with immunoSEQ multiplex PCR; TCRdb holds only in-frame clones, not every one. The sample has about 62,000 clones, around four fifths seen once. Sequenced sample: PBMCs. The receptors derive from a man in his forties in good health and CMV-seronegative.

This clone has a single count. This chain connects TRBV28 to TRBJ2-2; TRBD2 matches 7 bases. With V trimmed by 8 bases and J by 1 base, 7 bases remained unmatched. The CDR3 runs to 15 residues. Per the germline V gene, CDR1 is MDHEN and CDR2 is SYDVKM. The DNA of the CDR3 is TGTGCCAGCCGGCTGGGGGGGTTGAACACCGGGGAGCTGTTTTTT. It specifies CASRLGGLNTGELFF.

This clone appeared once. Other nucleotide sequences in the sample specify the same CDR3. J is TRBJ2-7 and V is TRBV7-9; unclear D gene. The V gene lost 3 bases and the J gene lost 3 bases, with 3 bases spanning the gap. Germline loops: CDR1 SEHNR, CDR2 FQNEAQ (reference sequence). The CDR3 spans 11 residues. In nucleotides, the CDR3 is TGTGCCAGCAGCTTGAGCTACGAGCAGTACTTC. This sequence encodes CASSLSYEQYF.

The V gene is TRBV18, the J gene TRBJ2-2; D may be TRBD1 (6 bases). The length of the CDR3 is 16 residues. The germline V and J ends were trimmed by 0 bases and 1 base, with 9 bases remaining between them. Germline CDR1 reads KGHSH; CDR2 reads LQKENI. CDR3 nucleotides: TGTGCCAGCTCACCACCTGGGACAAGGAACACCGGGGAGCTGTTTTTT. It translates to CASSPPGTRNTGELFF.

The DNA for the CDR3 is TGTGCCAGCAGCTTAGGGGGACAGGGGGCGAAGGGCTACACCTTC. Its translation: CASSLGGQGAKGYTF. The chain combines TRBV7-2 with TRBJ1-2; TRBD1 matches at 12 bases. Trimming removed 1 base from V and 8 bases from J; junction bases left unmatched: 5. The length of the CDR3 is 15 residues. The germline gives CDR1 SGHTA, CDR2 FQGNSA.

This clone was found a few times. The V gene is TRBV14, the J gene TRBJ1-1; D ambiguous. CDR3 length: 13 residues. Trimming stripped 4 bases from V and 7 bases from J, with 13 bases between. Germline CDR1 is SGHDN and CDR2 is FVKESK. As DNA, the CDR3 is TGTGCCAGCAGCCCCCGTCAGACAAATGAAGCTTTCTTT. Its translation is CASSPRQTNEAFF.

The DNA for the CDR3 is TGCGCCAGCAGCTTCCAAGGGGGTGGTTCTAACTATGGCTACACCTTC. Its translation is CASSFQGGGSNYGYTF. V gene TRBV5-1 combines with J gene TRBJ1-2; possible D gene TRBD1, 6 bases. Germline-derived CDR1 and CDR2 are SGHRS and YFSETQ. Trimming took 2 bases from V and 0 from J, leaving 14 bases between them. The CDR3 has 16 residues.

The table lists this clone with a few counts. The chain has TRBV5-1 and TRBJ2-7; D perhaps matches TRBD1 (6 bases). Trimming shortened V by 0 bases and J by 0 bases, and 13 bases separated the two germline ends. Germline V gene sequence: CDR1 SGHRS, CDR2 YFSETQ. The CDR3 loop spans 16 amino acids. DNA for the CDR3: TGCGCCAGCAGCTTGGAGGCCCAGACAGGCTCCTACGAGCAGTACTTC. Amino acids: CASSLEAQTGSYEQYF.

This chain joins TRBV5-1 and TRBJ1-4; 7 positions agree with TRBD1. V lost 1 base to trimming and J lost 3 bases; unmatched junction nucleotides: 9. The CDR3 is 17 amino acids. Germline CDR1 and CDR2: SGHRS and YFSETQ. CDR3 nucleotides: TGCGCCAGCAGCTTGTCTCGAGGGGACAGAGCTAATGAAAAACTGTTTTTT. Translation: CASSLSRGDRANEKLFF.

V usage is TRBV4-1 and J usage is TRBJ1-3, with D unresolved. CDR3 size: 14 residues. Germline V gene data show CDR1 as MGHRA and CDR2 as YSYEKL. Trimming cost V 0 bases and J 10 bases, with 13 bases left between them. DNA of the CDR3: TGCGCCAGCAGCCAAGATCCGACAAGAACTACCATATATTTT. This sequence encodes CASSQDPTRTTIYF.

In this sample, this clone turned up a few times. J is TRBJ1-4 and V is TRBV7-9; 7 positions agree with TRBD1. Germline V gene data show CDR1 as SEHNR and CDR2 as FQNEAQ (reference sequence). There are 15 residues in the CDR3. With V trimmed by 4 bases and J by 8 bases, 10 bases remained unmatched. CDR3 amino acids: CASSSQGRGSEKLFF. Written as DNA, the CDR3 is TGTGCCAGCAGCTCACAGGGGCGGGGATCCGAAAAACTGTTTTTT.

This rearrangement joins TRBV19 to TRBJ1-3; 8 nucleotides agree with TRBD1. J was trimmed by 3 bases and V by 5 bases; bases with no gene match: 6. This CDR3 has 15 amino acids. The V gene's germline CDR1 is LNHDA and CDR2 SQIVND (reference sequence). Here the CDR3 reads CASSPRTGFGNTIYF. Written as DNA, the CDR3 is TGTGCCAGTAGTCCCCGGACAGGGTTTGGAAACACCATATATTTT.

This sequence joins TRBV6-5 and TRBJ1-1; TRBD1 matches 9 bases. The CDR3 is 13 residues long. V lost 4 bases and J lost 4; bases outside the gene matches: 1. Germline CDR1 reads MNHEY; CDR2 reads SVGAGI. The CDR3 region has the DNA TGTGCCAGCAGTTTACAGGGGGCCACTGAAGCTTTCTTT. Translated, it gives CASSLQGATEAFF.

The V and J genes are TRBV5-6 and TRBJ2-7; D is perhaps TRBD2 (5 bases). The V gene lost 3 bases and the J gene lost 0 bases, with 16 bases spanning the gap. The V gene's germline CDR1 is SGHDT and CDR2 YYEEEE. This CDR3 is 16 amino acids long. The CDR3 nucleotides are TGTGCCAGCAGCTGGGCCCCTGAGGGAGCCTCCTACGAGCAGTACTTC. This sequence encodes CASSWAPEGASYEQYF.

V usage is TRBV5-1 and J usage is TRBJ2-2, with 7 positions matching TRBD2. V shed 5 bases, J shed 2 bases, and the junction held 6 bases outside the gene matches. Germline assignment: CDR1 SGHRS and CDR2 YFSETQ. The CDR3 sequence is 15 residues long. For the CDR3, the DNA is TGCGCCAGCAGTTTCGGCGGGGGTAACACCGGGGAGCTGTTTTTT. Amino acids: CASSFGGGNTGELFF.

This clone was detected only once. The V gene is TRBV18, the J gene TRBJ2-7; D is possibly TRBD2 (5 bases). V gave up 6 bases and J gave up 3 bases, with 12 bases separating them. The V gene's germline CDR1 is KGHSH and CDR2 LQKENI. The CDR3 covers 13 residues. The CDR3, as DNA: TGTGCCAGCTCGCGGGCCGGCAACTACGAGCAGTACTTC. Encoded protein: CASSRAGNYEQYF. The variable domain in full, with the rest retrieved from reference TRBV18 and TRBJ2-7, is NAGVMQNPRHLVRRRGQEARLRCSPMKGHSHVYWYRQLPEEGLKFMVYLQKENIIDESGMPKERFSAEFPKEGPSILRIQQVVRGDSAAYFCASSRAGNYEQYFGPGTRLTVT.

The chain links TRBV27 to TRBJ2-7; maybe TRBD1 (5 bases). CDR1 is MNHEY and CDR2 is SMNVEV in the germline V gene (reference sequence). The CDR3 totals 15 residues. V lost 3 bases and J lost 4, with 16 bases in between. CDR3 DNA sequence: TGTGCCAGCAGTTTCAGGGTCCCATTTACTTACGAGCAGTACTTC. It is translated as CASSFRVPFTYEQYF.

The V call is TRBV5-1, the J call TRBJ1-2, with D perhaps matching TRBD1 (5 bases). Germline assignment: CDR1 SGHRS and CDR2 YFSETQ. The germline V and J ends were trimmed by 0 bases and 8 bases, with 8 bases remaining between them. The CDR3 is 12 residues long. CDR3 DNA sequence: TGCGCCAGCAGCTTGGGGCAGGGAGGCTACACCTTC. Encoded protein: CASSLGQGGYTF.